This TCR beta chain originates from a study of Graves' ophthalmopathy and Graves' hyperthyroidism. General study results and limits: The authors also found most expanded thyroid clonotypes above 0.001 frequency in blood.

Amplified TCR beta CDR3 regions were obtained using RNA transcripts as template. The authors performed first-round RT-PCR with HTBI primers and then a second-round multiplex PCR. TCRdb redid the calling of the multiplex PCR reads with MiXCR, one entry per CDR3 protein. The sample contains 400,000 to 500,000 distinct CDR3 sequences, 20% to 25% of which appear only once. About this clonotype: Antigen unknown.

The CDR3 is 13 amino acids. V dropped 4 bases and J dropped 0 bases, with 7 bases sitting between them. From germline, CDR1 is LNHNV and CDR2 YYDKDF (reference sequence). Sequencing was done on a sample of peripheral blood. This clonotype was obtained from a woman aged 18-29 years with stable Graves' hyperthyroidism. The chain links TRBV15 to TRBJ2-7; D gene uncertain. CDR3 protein: CATSNHRSYEQYF. DNA of the CDR3: TGTGCCACCAGCAATCACCGCTCCTACGAGCAGTACTTC.